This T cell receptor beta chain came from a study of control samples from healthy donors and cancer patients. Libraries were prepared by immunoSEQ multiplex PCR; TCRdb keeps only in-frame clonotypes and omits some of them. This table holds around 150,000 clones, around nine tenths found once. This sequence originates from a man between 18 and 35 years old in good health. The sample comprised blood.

CDR3: CASSPLTAGGLNTGELFF. CDR3 nucleotides: TGTGCCAGCAGTCCCCTTACGGCGGGGGGGCTGAACACCGGGGAGCTGTTTTTT. The V gene is TRBV27, the J gene TRBJ2-2; 9 bases line up with TRBD2. The V and J ends lost 5 bases and 1 base, in that order; junction bases with no gene match: 11. Germline CDR1 MNHEY, CDR2 SMNVEV (reference sequence). This CDR3 has 18 residues.